The text below deals with one TCR beta chain. Its antigen remains unknown. Into CD45RA+ naive and CD45RA-negative memory subsets, the CD4+ cells were split. This sample was taken from a study of shared clonotypes between healthy human individuals. Across the study: The cohort comprised two women and a few men. Their ages spanned 18 to 49 years.

In the original workflow: Junction-only sequences produced by ImmunoSEQ had no quality scores, so filtering differed. Assay: immunoSEQ multiplex PCR; the TCRdb copy retains only in-frame clones and omits some. V and J calls and clone size are copied from that table; D and trimming were computed from the DNA. The sample lists approximately 1,500,000 clones; approximately 97% were seen once. General observations from the study: The study sampled only blood, and tissue repertoires likely differ.

CDR3 size: 13 residues. Germline CDR1 is LNHNV and CDR2 is YYDKDF (reference sequence). V was cut by 2 bases and J by 8 bases, with 10 bases left in between. The TCR was taken from a young man in good health. The source material was naive CD4+ T cells sorted from blood. Specified subset: CD45RA+ positively selected. The rearrangement links TRBV15 to TRBJ2-1; D is ambiguous. The CDR3 sequence: CATSRSAMDEQFF. CDR3 in DNA: TGTGCCACCAGCAGATCGGCTATGGATGAGCAGTTCTTC.